Below are 31 T cell receptor beta chains sequenced from a single sample in a study of blood T cell repertoires in COVID-19. The repertoire was sequenced with immunoSEQ multiplex PCR; TCRdb's copy has only in-frame clones and lacks some. The repertoire consists of 300,000 to 400,000 clones, with 75% to 90% occurring once and the leading ten covering 5% to 6%. Sequenced input: PBMCs or T cells enriched from blood (not recorded which). The source is a man aged 30-40 years who had recovered from COVID-19.

This chain uses TRBV27 with TRBJ2-4; possible D gene TRBD2, 6 bases. Trimming took off 4 bases at V and 1 base at J, with 17 bases between the two ends. Looked up from germline, CDR1 is MNHEY and CDR2 is SMNVEV (reference sequence). The CDR3 sequence is 17 residues long. CDR3 amino acids: CASSSILAGGAKNIQYF. CDR3 coding DNA: TGTGCCAGCAGTTCTATATTGGCTGGAGGGGCCAAAAACATTCAGTACTTC.

The gene calls are TRBV7-9 and TRBJ1-1; tentative D call: TRBD1 (6 bases). The germline V and J ends were trimmed by 5 bases and 1 base, with 17 bases remaining between them. The CDR3 has 16 residues. Germline V gene sequence: CDR1 SEHNR, CDR2 FQNEAQ (reference sequence). CDR3 amino acids: CASSRGTSFGNTEAFF. The DNA of the CDR3 is TGTGCCAGCAGCCGAGGGACATCTTTCGGGAACACTGAAGCTTTCTTT.

The chain links TRBV10-3 to TRBJ1-2; a possible D gene is TRBD1 (6 bases). The germline CDR1 and CDR2 sequences are ENHRY and SYGVKD. The CDR3 totals 14 residues. Between the trimmed V and J ends, which lost 6 bases and 3 bases, there was a span of 14 bases. The CDR3 nucleotides are TGTGCCATCAGCAGGGACATTCAAGACTATGGCTACACCTTC. The encoded protein is CAISRDIQDYGYTF.

V usage is TRBV5-1 and J usage is TRBJ1-4; TRBD1 matches at 7 bases. Germline V CDR1 and CDR2: SGHRS, YFSETQ. This CDR3 is 15 amino acids long. V trimming: 2 bases; J trimming: 5 bases; junction bases outside the gene matches: 6. The CDR3 nucleotides read TGCGCCAGCAGCTTAACCGGGACAGAAAATGAAAAACTGTTTTTT. It is translated as CASSLTGTENEKLFF. The entire variable domain, with the rest obtained from reference TRBV5-1 and TRBJ1-4, is as follows: KAGVTQTPRYLIKTRGQQVTLSCSPISGHRSVSWYQQTPGQGLQFLFEYFSETQRNKGNFPGRFSGRQFSNSRSEMNVSTLELGDSALYLCASSLTGTENEKLFFGSGTQLSVL.

The V gene is TRBV7-8, the J gene TRBJ2-1; weak D call: TRBD1 (6 bases). Trimming pared 2 bases from V and 7 bases from J, leaving 18 bases between. The CDR3 consists of 16 residues. Germline V gene sequence: CDR1 SGHVS, CDR2 FQNEAQ. The DNA of the CDR3 is TGTGCCAGCAGCTTACGTGGTCAGGGGTGGTTAAATGAGCAGTTCTTC. This encodes CASSLRGQGWLNEQFF.

This chain connects TRBV7-9 to TRBJ1-2; maybe TRBD1 (5 bases). V dropped 5 bases and J dropped 3 bases, with 16 bases sitting between them. Per germline, CDR1 SEHNR and CDR2 FQNEAQ (reference sequence). The CDR3 has 15 residues. The CDR3 DNA sequence: TGTGCCAGCAGCCTGGCCTGGGGGGTCGACTATGGCTACACCTTC. It is translated as CASSLAWGVDYGYTF. Full variable domain (rest looked up from reference TRBV7-9 and TRBJ1-2): DTGVSQNPRHKITKRGQNVTFRCDPISEHNRLYWYRQTLGQGPEFLTYFQNEAQLEKSRLLSDRFSAERPKGSFSTLEIQRTEQGDSAMYLCASSLAWGVDYGYTFGSGTRLTVV.

The chain is built from TRBV5-1 and TRBJ2-7; 9 bases agree with TRBD2. The germline CDR1 and CDR2 sequences are SGHRS and YFSETQ. The CDR3 has 14 residues. The junction had 5 bases not matched to a gene; V was cut back by 4 bases and J by 3 bases. The CDR3 spells CASSGSGGRYEQYF. The CDR3 DNA follows: TGCGCCAGCAGCGGTAGCGGGGGACGCTACGAGCAGTACTTC.

The CDR3 here is CAWSVGTGNGYTF. The CDR3 DNA reads TGTGCCTGGAGTGTGGGGACAGGGAATGGCTACACCTTC. The gene calls are TRBV30 and TRBJ1-2, with 9 bases matching TRBD1. V lost 0 bases to trimming and J lost 6 bases; unmatched junction nucleotides: 2. The germline V gene encodes CDR1 GTSNPN and CDR2 SVGIG (reference sequence). This CDR3 contains 13 residues.

This clone has a count of ten or more. The V call is TRBV6-4, the J call TRBJ2-1, with 13 bases lining up with TRBD2. The germline gives CDR1 MRHNA, CDR2 SNTAGT. Losses at the gene ends were 5 bases for V and 7 bases for J; bases not matched to a gene: 5. The CDR3 loop spans 15 amino acids. CDR3 protein: CASSPGTSGANEQFF. CDR3 coding DNA: TGTGCCAGCAGTCCTGGGACTAGCGGGGCTAATGAGCAGTTCTTC.

The rearrangement links TRBV7-8 to TRBJ2-1; no firm D call. Deletions cut 1 base from V and 9 bases from J, with 22 bases between. Germline V gene sequence: CDR1 SGHVS, CDR2 FQNEAQ. There are 17 residues in the CDR3. Written as DNA, the CDR3 is TGTGCCAGCAGCTTAGGCCCCGGTTCCCTTTTATCCATTGAGCAGTTCTTC. This translates into CASSLGPGSLLSIEQFF.

This clone was observed a handful of times. This chain connects TRBV5-1 to TRBJ1-1; D remains ambiguous. The CDR3 totals 15 residues. The V gene lost 0 bases and the J gene lost 0 bases, with 9 bases spanning the gap. Germline CDR1 is SGHRS and CDR2 is YFSETQ. The CDR3 here is CASSLGMTMNTEAFF. Written as DNA, the CDR3 is TGCGCCAGCAGCTTGGGTATGACAATGAACACTGAAGCTTTCTTT. Full variable domain (remainder filled in from reference TRBV5-1 and TRBJ1-1): KAGVTQTPRYLIKTRGQQVTLSCSPISGHRSVSWYQQTPGQGLQFLFEYFSETQRNKGNFPGRFSGRQFSNSRSEMNVSTLELGDSALYLCASSLGMTMNTEAFFGQGTRLTVV.

V gene TRBV4-2 combines with J gene TRBJ2-3; 16 nucleotides align to TRBD2. J lost 2 bases, V lost 3 bases, and 11 bases had no gene match. Germline CDR1 is LGHNA and CDR2 is YNFKEQ. The CDR3 consists of 20 residues. The chain's CDR3 is CASSQSGLAGGESNTDTQYF. CDR3 in DNA: TGTGCCAGCAGCCAGTCGGGACTAGCGGGGGGGGAATCTAACACAGATACGCAGTATTTT.

The V call is TRBV12-3 or TRBV12-4, the J call TRBJ2-7, with a weak D call TRBD2 (6 bases). V was cut by 4 bases and J by 7 bases, with 14 bases left in between. The CDR3 extends over 13 amino acids. Here the CDR3 reads CASSSSWGVEQYF. The CDR3 DNA reads as TGTGCCAGCAGTTCGAGTTGGGGGGTAGAGCAGTACTTC.

The genes are TRBV6-5 and TRBJ1-3; no definite D call. In germline, CDR1 is MNHEY, CDR2 SVGAGI. This CDR3 has 14 amino acids. V was pared by 5 bases and J by 9 bases, with 17 bases between. CDR3 nucleotide sequence: TGTGCCAGCAGTCACCGCGAGGAATCTGGCACCATATATTTT. It codes for CASSHREESGTIYF.

This sequence joins TRBV6-7 and TRBJ1-1; TRBD1 matches at 9 bases. TRBV6-7 is given ORF status, its function remaining uncertain. CDR3 length: 15 amino acids. The ends lost 4 bases at V and 1 base at J; junction bases unmatched: 4. CDR3 protein: CASSLNRGPNTEAFF. The CDR3, as DNA: TGTGCCAGCAGTTTAAACAGGGGGCCGAACACTGAAGCTTTCTTT.

This clone has just one count. The chain recombines TRBV24-1 with TRBJ1-2; perhaps TRBD1 as D (5 bases). The V gene lost 6 bases and the J gene lost 4 bases, with 17 bases spanning the gap. The CDR3 totals 15 residues. Germline V gene sequence: CDR1 KGHDR, CDR2 SFDVKD. CDR3: CATSPQGGPTYGYTF. DNA of the CDR3: TGTGCCACCAGTCCCCAGGGCGGACCGACCTATGGCTACACCTTC.

The V call is TRBV13, the J call TRBJ2-3; possibly TRBD2 for D (6 bases). This CDR3 is built from 15 residues. Germline V gene data show CDR1 as PRHDT and CDR2 as FYEKMQ (reference sequence). V lost 5 bases and J lost 2, with 14 bases in between. CDR3 DNA: TGTGCCAGCAGCCCACGGGCGGGGCTCACAGATACGCAGTATTTT. Protein: CASSPRAGLTDTQYF.

Note on this clone: Its ends do not fully match the called genes, so a read error is possible. The chain links TRBV9 to TRBJ2-2, with 8 bases identical to TRBD1. Looked up from germline, CDR1 is SGDLS and CDR2 is YYNGEE. CDR3 length: 14 residues. CDR3 in DNA: TGTGCCAGCGGCGTGGACAGGGCCCCCGGGGAGCTGTTTTTT. Translated, it gives CASGVDRAPGELFF.

This clone was seen more than once but under ten times. Relative to the germline gene, one junction end is altered; a read error may explain this. The rearrangement links TRBV6-5 to TRBJ2-1; perhaps TRBD2 as D (6 bases). The CDR3 extends over 13 amino acids. The germline CDR1 and CDR2 sequences are MNHEY and SVGAGI. The CDR3 here is CASSYNRDSPSVF. Written as DNA, the CDR3 is TGTGCCAGCAGTTACAACCGGGACTCCCCTTCAGTCTTC.

J is TRBJ2-5 and V is TRBV28, with 9 nucleotides matching TRBD1. After removal of 2 bases from V and 4 bases from J, the junction contained 5 bases not matched to a gene. Germline lookup yields CDR1 MDHEN and CDR2 SYDVKM. CDR3 length equals 15 residues. The chain's CDR3 is CASSLRGTGLETQYF. In DNA form, the CDR3 reads TGTGCCAGCAGTTTAAGAGGGACAGGGTTAGAGACCCAGTACTTC.

This sequence joins TRBV5-5 and TRBJ2-1, with no clear D. This CDR3 has 11 amino acids. V was pared by 0 bases and J by 9 bases, with 4 bases between. Germline CDR1 and CDR2: SGHKS and YYEKEE (reference sequence). The DNA for the CDR3 is TGTGCCAGCAGCTTGGCGGGTGAGCAGTTCTTC. Amino acid sequence: CASSLAGEQFF.

CDR3 coding DNA: TGTGCCAGCAGTCCTCCGGGACAGGGACGTTCACCCCTCCACTTT. Translating gives CASSPPGQGRSPLHF. The chain recombines TRBV27 with TRBJ1-6; 9 bases match TRBD1. CDR1 MNHEY and CDR2 SMNVEV come from the germline V gene (reference sequence). There are 15 residues in the CDR3. V dropped 5 bases and J dropped 9; count of bases not matched to a gene: 8.

This chain joins TRBV29-1 and TRBJ2-3; tentatively, D is TRBD1 (7 bases). Trimming removed 4 bases at V and 3 bases at J, with 14 bases between. CDR1 and CDR2 (germline): SQVTM, ANQGSEA. The CDR3 runs to 14 residues. The DNA of the CDR3 is TGCAGCGTTGTACAGGGGACTCGTACAGATACGCAGTATTTT. The encoded protein is CSVVQGTRTDTQYF.

J is TRBJ2-1 and V is TRBV2; 9 bases align to TRBD2. This CDR3 has 16 amino acids. J gave up 4 bases and V 1 base, and 5 bases lay outside the gene matches. Per germline, CDR1 SNHLY and CDR2 FYNNEI. CDR3 DNA: TGTGCCAGCAGTGAAGGGGGTAGCGGGGGATACAATGAGCAGTTCTTC. Amino acids: CASSEGGSGGYNEQFF.

The genes are TRBV5-1 and TRBJ1-6; 7 bases match TRBD1. V shed 4 bases, J shed 6 bases, and the junction held 4 bases outside the gene matches. This CDR3 is built from 14 residues. Germline values: CDR1 SGHRS, CDR2 YFSETQ. The CDR3: CASSPGQVNSPLHF. The CDR3 nucleotides read TGCGCCAGCAGCCCAGGACAGGTTAATTCACCCCTCCACTTT.

The chain is built from TRBV2 and TRBJ2-1; tentatively, D is TRBD1 (5 bases). The CDR3 is 16 amino acids. V was cut by 1 base and J by 0 bases, with 10 bases left in between. Germline V lookup: CDR1 SNHLY, CDR2 FYNNEI. CDR3 DNA sequence: TGTGCCAGCAGTGAAGTGGGGCAGTTCTCCTACAATGAGCAGTTCTTC. Translating it yields CASSEVGQFSYNEQFF. The whole variable domain, filled in from reference TRBV2 and TRBJ2-1, reads EPEVTQTPSHQVTQMGQEVILRCVPISNHLYFYWYRQILGQKVEFLVSFYNNEISEKSEIFDDQFSVERPDGSNFTLKIRSTKLEDSAMYFCASSEVGQFSYNEQFFGPGTRLTVL.

This clone showed up just a few times. This CDR3 is also generated by other DNA sequences in the sample. The chain combines TRBV5-4 with TRBJ2-5; tentatively, D is TRBD1 (6 bases). The CDR3 extends over 13 amino acids. Germline CDR1 and CDR2: SGHNT and YYREEE (reference sequence). The V gene lost 0 bases and the J gene lost 3 bases, with 6 bases spanning the gap. The CDR3 loop is CASSLDREETQYF. In DNA form, the CDR3 reads TGTGCCAGCAGCTTGGACAGGGAAGAGACCCAGTACTTC.

J is TRBJ2-7 and V is TRBV2, with TRBD2 identical over 7 bases. The CDR3 extends over 14 amino acids. CDR1 and CDR2 (germline): SNHLY, FYNNEI. With V trimmed by 4 bases and J by 2 bases, 5 bases remained unmatched. The CDR3 nucleotides are TGTGCCAGCAGTGGGGACGGGGGGACCTACGAGCAGTACTTC. Its translation: CASSGDGGTYEQYF.

V usage is TRBV5-1 and J usage is TRBJ2-5; perhaps TRBD1 as D (7 bases). This CDR3 comprises 14 residues. Trimming removed 5 bases at V and 3 bases at J, with 14 bases between. Looked up from germline, CDR1 is SGHRS and CDR2 is YFSETQ. The CDR3 DNA sequence: TGCGCCAGCAGGGAGGGACAGCCAGAAGAGACCCAGTACTTC. Translating gives CASREGQPEETQYF.

Comment on this clone: At one end, the junction sequence differs from germline, possibly due to a read error. V usage is TRBV19 and J usage is TRBJ1-6, with D tentatively TRBD1 (5 bases). This CDR3 contains 13 residues. CDR1 LNHDA and CDR2 SQIVND come from the germline V gene (reference sequence). The CDR3 sequence is CAGRQSLNSPLHF. The DNA of the CDR3 is TGTGCCGGTAGACAGTCACTTAATTCACCCCTCCACTTT.

In its sample, this clone was seen once. The chain links TRBV4-2 to TRBJ1-6, with a tentative D call TRBD1 (6 bases). The CDR3 has 18 amino acids. Trimming removed 4 bases from V and 9 bases from J, with 25 bases in between. From germline, CDR1 is LGHNA and CDR2 YNFKEQ. DNA of the CDR3: TGTGCCAGCAGCCCCCAGGTTTATCACAGGGAAGGGGGTTCACCCCTCCACTTT. It encodes CASSPQVYHREGGSPLHF.